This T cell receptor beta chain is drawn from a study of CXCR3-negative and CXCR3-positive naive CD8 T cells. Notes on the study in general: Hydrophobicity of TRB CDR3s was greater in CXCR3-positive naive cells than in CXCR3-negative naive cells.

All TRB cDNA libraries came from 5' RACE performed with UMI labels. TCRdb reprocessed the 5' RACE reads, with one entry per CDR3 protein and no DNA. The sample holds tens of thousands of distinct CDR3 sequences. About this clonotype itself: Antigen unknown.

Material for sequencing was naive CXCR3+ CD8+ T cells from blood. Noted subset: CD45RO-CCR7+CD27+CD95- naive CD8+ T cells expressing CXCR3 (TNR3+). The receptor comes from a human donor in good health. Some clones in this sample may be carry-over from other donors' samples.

CDR3 sequence reads: CSVEGGEDNQPQHF. V gene TRBV29-1 combines with J gene TRBJ1-5. The length of the CDR3 is 14 residues. Germline V lookup: CDR1 SQVTM, CDR2 ANQGSEA. Looking up the rest from reference TRBV29-1 and TRBJ1-5 gives the full variable domain: SAVISQKPSRDICQRGTSLTIQCQVDSQVTMMFWYRQQPGQSLTLIATANQGSEATYESGFVIDKFPISRPNLTFSTLTVSNMSPEDSSIYLCSVEGGEDNQPQHFGDGTRLSIL.